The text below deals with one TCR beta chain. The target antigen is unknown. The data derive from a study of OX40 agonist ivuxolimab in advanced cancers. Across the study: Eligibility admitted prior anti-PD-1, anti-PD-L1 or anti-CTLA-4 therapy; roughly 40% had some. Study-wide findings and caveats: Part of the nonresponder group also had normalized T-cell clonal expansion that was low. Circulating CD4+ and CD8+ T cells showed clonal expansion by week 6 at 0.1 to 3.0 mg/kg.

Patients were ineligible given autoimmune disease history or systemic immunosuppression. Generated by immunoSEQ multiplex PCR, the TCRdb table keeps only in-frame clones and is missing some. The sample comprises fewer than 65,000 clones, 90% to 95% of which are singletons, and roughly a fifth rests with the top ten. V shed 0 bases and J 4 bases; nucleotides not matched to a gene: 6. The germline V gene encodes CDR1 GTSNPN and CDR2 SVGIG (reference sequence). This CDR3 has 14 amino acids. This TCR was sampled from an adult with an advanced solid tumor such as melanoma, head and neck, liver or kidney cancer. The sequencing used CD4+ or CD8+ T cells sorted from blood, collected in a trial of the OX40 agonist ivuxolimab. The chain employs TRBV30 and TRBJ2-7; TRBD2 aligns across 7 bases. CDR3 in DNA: TGTGCCTGGAGTGTAGGCGGGAGATTATACGAGCAGTACTTC. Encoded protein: CAWSVGGRLYEQYF.